This T cell receptor (beta chain) was retrieved from a study of blood T cell repertoires in COVID-19. In the study overall: Specimens from acute and convalescent COVID-19 originated in the United States, Italy and Spain.

Cohorts were determined from participant-reported clinical history. No more than 2 weeks before study entry, exposed participants had met a case of COVID-19. CDR3 length equals 14 residues. Germline V lookup: CDR1 MDHEN, CDR2 SYDVKM. With V trimmed by 4 bases and J by 5 bases, 7 bases remained unmatched. Sequencing was performed with immunoSEQ multiplex PCR; in TCRdb, only in-frame clones are kept and a portion is missing. The sample yields around 250,000 clones, 70% to 90% seen once. The TCR comes from a woman in her fifties or sixties who had been exposed to COVID-19. This chain joins TRBV28 and TRBJ1-1; 7 bases align to TRBD1. Material: PBMCs or T cells enriched from blood (not recorded which). In nucleotides, the CDR3 is TGTGCCAGCAGTTCCACGACAGGGTGGACTGAAGCTTTCTTT. It translates to CASSSTTGWTEAFF.